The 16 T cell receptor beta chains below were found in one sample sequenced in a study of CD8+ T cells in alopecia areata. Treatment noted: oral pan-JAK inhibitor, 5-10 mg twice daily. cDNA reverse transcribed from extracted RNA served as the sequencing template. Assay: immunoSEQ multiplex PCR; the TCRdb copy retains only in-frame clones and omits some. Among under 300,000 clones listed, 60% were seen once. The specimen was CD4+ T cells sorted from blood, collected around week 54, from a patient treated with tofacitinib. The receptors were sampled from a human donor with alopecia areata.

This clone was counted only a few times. DNA of the CDR3: TGTGCCAGCAGCCCCGATCCGCAGGGGGCTCGCGAGACCCAGTACTTC. As protein: CASSPDPQGARETQYF. The chain employs TRBV7-2 and TRBJ2-5; 8 bases match TRBD1. Germline CDR1 and CDR2: SGHTA and FQGNSA. V was clipped by 5 bases and J by 5 bases; unmatched bases: 13. This CDR3 region has 16 residues.

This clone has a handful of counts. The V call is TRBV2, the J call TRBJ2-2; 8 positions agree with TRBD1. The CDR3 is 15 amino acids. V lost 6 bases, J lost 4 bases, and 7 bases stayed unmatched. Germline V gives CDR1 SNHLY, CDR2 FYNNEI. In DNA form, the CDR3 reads TGTGCCAGCAGCTACGGACAGGGTACCACCGGGGAGCTGTTTTTT. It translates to CASSYGQGTTGELFF.

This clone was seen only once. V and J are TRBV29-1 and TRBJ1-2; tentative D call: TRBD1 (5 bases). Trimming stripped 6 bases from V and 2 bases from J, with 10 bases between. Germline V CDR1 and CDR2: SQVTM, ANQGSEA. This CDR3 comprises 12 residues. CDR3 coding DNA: TGCAGCGTGGCCTGGGGGAACTATGGCTACACCTTC. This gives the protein CSVAWGNYGYTF.

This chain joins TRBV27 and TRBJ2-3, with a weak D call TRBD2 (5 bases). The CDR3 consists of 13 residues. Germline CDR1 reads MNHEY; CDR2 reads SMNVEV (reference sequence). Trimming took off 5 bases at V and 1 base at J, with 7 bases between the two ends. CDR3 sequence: CASSLGGTDTQYF. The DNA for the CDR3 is TGTGCCAGCAGTCTCGGGGGCACAGATACGCAGTATTTT.

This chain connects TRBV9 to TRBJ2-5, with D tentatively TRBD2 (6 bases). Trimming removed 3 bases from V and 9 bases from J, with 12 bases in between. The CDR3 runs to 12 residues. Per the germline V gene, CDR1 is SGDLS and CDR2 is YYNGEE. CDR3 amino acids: CASSGETGAQYF. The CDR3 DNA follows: TGTGCCAGCAGCGGGGAAACGGGGGCCCAGTACTTC.

Here the CDR3 reads CASSLEAGGEFLYEQYF. CDR3 nucleotides: TGTGCCAGCAGCTTAGAGGCGGGGGGCGAGTTTCTCTACGAGCAGTACTTC. The chain combines TRBV7-2 with TRBJ2-7; 8 bases agree with TRBD2. The germline CDR1 and CDR2 sequences are SGHTA and FQGNSA. V gave up 1 base and J gave up 3 bases; unmatched junction bases: 11. The CDR3 length is 17 residues. The full variable domain, with the rest looked up from reference TRBV7-2 and TRBJ2-7, is GAGVSQSPSNKVTEKGKDVELRCDPISGHTALYWYRQSLGQGLEFLIYFQGNSAPDKSGLPSDRFSAERTGGSVSTLTIQRTQQEDSAVYLCASSLEAGGEFLYEQYFGPGTRLTVT.

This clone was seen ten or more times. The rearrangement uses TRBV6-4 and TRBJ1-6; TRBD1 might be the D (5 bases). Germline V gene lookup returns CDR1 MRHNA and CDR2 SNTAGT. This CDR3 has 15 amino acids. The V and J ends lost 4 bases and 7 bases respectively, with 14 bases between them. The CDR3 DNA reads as TGTGCCAGCAGTGTTTTCGGGGGGACGAATTCACCCCTCCACTTT. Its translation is CASSVFGGTNSPLHF.

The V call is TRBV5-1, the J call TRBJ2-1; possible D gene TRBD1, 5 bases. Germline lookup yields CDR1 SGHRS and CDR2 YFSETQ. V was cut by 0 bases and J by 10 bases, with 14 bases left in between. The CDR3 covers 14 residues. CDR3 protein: CASSLGGLFVEQFF. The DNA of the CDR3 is TGCGCCAGCAGCTTGGGGGGCCTATTTGTGGAGCAGTTCTTC.

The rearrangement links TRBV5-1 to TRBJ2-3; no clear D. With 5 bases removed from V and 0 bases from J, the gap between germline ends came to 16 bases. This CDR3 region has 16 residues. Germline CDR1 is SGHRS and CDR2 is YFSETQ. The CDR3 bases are TGCGCCAGCAGTTTTAGACCCGTGCCTAGCACAGATACGCAGTATTTT. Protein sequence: CASSFRPVPSTDTQYF. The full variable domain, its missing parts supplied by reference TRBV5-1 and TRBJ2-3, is KAGVTQTPRYLIKTRGQQVTLSCSPISGHRSVSWYQQTPGQGLQFLFEYFSETQRNKGNFPGRFSGRQFSNSRSEMNVSTLELGDSALYLCASSFRPVPSTDTQYFGPGTRLTVL.

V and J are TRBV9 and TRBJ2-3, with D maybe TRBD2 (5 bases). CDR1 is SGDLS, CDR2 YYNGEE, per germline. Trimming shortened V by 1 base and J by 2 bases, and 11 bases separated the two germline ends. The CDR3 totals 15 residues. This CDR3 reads CASSVSGSNTDTQYF. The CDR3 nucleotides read TGTGCCAGCAGCGTATCGGGGAGTAACACAGATACGCAGTATTTT. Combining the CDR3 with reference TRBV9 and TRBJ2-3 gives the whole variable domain DSGVTQTPKHLITATGQRVTLRCSPRSGDLSVYWYQQSLDQGLQFLIQYYNGEERAKGNILERFSAQQFPDLHSELNLSSLELGDSALYFCASSVSGSNTDTQYFGPGTRLTVL.

This chain's CDR3 is CASSLRPAGPDDSPLHF. DNA for the CDR3: TGTGCCAGCAGTTTACGTCCAGCTGGGCCGGACGATTCACCCCTCCACTTT. The chain has TRBV27 and TRBJ1-6; D is undetermined. Germline CDR1 is MNHEY and CDR2 is SMNVEV (reference sequence). CDR3 size: 17 residues. V lost 2 bases to trimming and J lost 8 bases, with 19 bases between them.

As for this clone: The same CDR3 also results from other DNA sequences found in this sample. CDR3 sequence reads: CASSVAGETQYF. The CDR3 DNA follows: TGTGCCAGCAGCGTAGCTGGTGAGACCCAGTACTTC. V and J are TRBV9 and TRBJ2-5; D unclear. Germline CDR1 is SGDLS and CDR2 is YYNGEE. This CDR3 spans 12 amino acids. V was clipped by 0 bases and J by 5 bases, with 5 bases between them.

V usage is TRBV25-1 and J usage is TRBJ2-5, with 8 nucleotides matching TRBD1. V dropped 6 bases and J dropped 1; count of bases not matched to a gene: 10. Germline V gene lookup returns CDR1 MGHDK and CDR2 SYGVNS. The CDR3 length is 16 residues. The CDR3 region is CASSPEGGQVQETQYF. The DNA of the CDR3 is TGTGCCAGCAGCCCCGAGGGGGGACAGGTCCAAGAGACCCAGTACTTC. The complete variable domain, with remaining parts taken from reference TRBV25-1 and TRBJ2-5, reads EADIYQTPRYLVIGTGKKITLECSQTMGHDKMYWYQQDPGMELHLIHYSYGVNSTEKGDLSSESTVSRIRTEHFPLTLESARPSHTSQYLCASSPEGGQVQETQYFGPGTRLLVL.

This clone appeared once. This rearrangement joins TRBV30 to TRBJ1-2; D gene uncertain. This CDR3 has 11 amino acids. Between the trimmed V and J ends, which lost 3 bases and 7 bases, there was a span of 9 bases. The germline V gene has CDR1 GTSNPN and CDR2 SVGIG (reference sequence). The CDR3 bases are TGTGCCTGGAGAGGGTATGTTGGCTACACCTTC. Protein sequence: CAWRGYVGYTF.

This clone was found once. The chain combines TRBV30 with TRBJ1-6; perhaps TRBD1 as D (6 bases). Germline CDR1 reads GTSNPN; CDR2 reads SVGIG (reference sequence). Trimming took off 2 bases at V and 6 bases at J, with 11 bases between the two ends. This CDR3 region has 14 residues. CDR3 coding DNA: TGTGCCTGGAGTATACAGGGCGGTAATTCACCCCTCCACTTT. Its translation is CAWSIQGGNSPLHF.

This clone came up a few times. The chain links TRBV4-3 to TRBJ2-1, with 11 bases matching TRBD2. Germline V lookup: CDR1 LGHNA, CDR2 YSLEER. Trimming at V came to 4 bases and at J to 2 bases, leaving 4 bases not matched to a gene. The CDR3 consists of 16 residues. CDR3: CASSRYSGGAYNEQFF. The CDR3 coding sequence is TGCGCCAGCAGCCGATATAGCGGGGGGGCCTACAATGAGCAGTTCTTC.